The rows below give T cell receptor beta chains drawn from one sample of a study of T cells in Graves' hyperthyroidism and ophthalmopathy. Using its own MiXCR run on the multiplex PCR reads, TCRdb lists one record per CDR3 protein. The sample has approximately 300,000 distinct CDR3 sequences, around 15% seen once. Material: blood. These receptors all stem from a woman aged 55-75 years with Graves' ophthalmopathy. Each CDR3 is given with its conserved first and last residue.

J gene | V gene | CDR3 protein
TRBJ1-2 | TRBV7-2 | CASSLVRRGDYGYTF
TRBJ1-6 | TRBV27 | CASLGAGDTNSPLHF
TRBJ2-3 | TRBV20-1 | CSAPGQPDTQYF
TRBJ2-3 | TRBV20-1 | CSARVGGGFTDTQYF
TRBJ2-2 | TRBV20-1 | CSAWTRFGGELFF
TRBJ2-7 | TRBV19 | CASSRSGRDPSYEQYF
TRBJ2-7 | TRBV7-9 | CASSLGGGNFGNEQYF
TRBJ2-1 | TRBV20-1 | CSARDPSGSSYNEQFF
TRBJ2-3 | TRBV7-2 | CASSSNSGLDTQYF
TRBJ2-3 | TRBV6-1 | CASSPDGRYYSDTQYF
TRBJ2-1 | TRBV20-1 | CSATAAGSYNEQFF
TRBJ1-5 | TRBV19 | CASSIDRIVRQPQHF
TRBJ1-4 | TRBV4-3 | CASSQDVTSATNEKLFF
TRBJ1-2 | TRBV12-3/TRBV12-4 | CASRRETGTGGADGYTF